The rows below give T cell receptor beta chains drawn from one sample of a study of cytomegalovirus exposure and HLA in healthy donors. The method was immunoSEQ multiplex PCR; TCRdb's version includes in-frame clones alone and lacks a portion of them. Altogether 250,000 or so clones are present, 80% to 95% being singletons, with the ten largest covering 1.7%. Source material: PBMCs. Receptors originate from a girl aged 2 to 9 in good health and CMV-seronegative. CDR3s include the opening cysteine and the closing phenylalanine or tryptophan. D genes are given only for firm matches. Only some rows state a clone size, as once, few, many or a class for expanded clones.

j_gene,v_gene,abundance,d_gene,CDR3aa,CDR3nt
TRBJ1-2,TRBV2,-,TRBD1,CASRTPRDRGDYGYTF,TGTGCCAGCAGAACCCCCCGGGACAGGGGGGACTATGGCTACACCTTC
TRBJ1-5,TRBV6-5,-,-,CASRDGPSNQPQHF,TGTGCCAGCAGGGATGGGCCAAGCAATCAGCCCCAGCATTTT
TRBJ2-2,TRBV11-2,once,TRBD1,CASSLGRGLTGELFF,TGTGCCAGCAGCTTAGGCAGGGGGCTCACCGGGGAGCTGTTTTTT
TRBJ2-2,TRBV5-8,-,TRBD1,CASSTGPGQGNFGPGELFF,TGTGCCAGCAGCACGGGACCGGGACAGGGAAATTTCGGTCCCGGGGAGCTGTTTTTT
TRBJ1-2,TRBV7-8,once,TRBD1,CASSLRTGDYGYTF,TGTGCCAGCAGCTTACGAACAGGGGACTATGGCTACACCTTC
TRBJ1-1,TRBV30,-,TRBD1,CAWTRGLNTEAFF,TGTGCCTGGACCAGGGGGCTGAACACTGAAGCTTTCTTT
TRBJ2-7,TRBV7-6,-,-,CASSLEEGGPYEQYF,TGTGCCAGCAGCTTAGAGGAAGGGGGTCCCTACGAGCAGTACTTC
TRBJ2-1,TRBV5-1,-,-,CASSFGNEQFF,TGCGCCAGCAGCTTCGGCAATGAGCAGTTCTTC
TRBJ1-1,TRBV29-1,once,TRBD1,CSPDRAVSTEAFF,TGCAGCCCGGACAGGGCGGTTTCTACTGAAGCTTTCTTT
TRBJ2-5,TRBV7-2,once,-,CASSSHSETQYF,TGTGCCAGCAGCTCCCACTCGGAGACCCAGTACTTC
TRBJ2-7,TRBV28,-,TRBD2,CASSRRLAGGPDEQYF,TGTGCCAGCAGCCGAAGACTAGCGGGGGGGCCAGACGAGCAGTACTTC
TRBJ2-1,TRBV5-1,-,TRBD2,CASSSLAGGHNNEQFF,TGCGCCAGCAGCTCACTAGCGGGAGGGCATAACAATGAGCAGTTCTTC
TRBJ2-1,TRBV18,once,TRBD2,CASSPVTSGSYNEQFF,TGTGCCAGCTCACCCGTGACTAGCGGATCCTACAATGAGCAGTTCTTC
TRBJ2-3,TRBV4-1,-,TRBD2,CASSPGTSDTDTQYF,TGCGCCAGCAGCCCCGGGACTAGCGACACAGATACGCAGTATTTT
TRBJ1-2,TRBV2,once,TRBD1,CASSDRGRPLGYTF,TGTGCCAGCAGTGACAGGGGGCGACCCCTTGGCTACACCTTC
TRBJ1-4,TRBV28,-,-,CASSLSGGSNEKLFF,TGTGCCAGCAGTTTATCAGGAGGGAGTAATGAAAAACTGTTTTTT
TRBJ1-5,TRBV5-8,-,TRBD1,CASSFGWDSYSNQPQHF,TGTGCCAGCAGCTTTGGATGGGACAGCTATAGCAATCAGCCCCAGCATTTT
TRBJ2-7,TRBV7-2,-,TRBD2,CASSPFDVWRGTYEQYF,TGTGCCAGCAGCCCCTTTGATGTGTGGCGGGGGACCTACGAGCAGTACTTC
TRBJ2-7,TRBV10-3,-,TRBD2,CAIRMGIAGPYEQYF,TGTGCCATCAGGATGGGTATAGCGGGCCCCTACGAGCAGTACTTC
TRBJ2-1,TRBV11-1,-,-,CASSFETNSYNEQFF,TGTGCCAGCAGCTTCGAGACTAACTCCTACAATGAGCAGTTCTTC
TRBJ2-2,TRBV5-1,-,-,CASSLRRLVELFF,TGCGCCAGCAGCTTGCGCCGACTCGTGGAGCTGTTTTTT
TRBJ2-1,TRBV12-5,-,TRBD2,CASGLVGTSVPNEQFF,TGTGCTAGTGGTTTGGTAGGGACTAGCGTACCCAATGAGCAGTTCTTC
TRBJ2-3,TRBV5-1,-,TRBD2,CASSWGLADTQYF,TGCGCCAGCAGCTGGGGACTAGCAGATACGCAGTATTTT
TRBJ2-1,TRBV13,-,TRBD2,CASSLETGTSSSNEQFF,TGTGCCAGCAGCTTAGAGACTGGGACTAGTTCTTCCAATGAGCAGTTCTTC
TRBJ1-3,TRBV7-9,-,-,CANSSQGPSGNTIYF,TGTGCCAACAGCTCTCAGGGTCCCTCTGGAAACACCATATATTTT
TRBJ1-6,TRBV6-5,-,-,CASRPPLRASPLHF,TGTGCCAGCAGACCACCCTTGAGGGCTTCACCCCTCCACTTT